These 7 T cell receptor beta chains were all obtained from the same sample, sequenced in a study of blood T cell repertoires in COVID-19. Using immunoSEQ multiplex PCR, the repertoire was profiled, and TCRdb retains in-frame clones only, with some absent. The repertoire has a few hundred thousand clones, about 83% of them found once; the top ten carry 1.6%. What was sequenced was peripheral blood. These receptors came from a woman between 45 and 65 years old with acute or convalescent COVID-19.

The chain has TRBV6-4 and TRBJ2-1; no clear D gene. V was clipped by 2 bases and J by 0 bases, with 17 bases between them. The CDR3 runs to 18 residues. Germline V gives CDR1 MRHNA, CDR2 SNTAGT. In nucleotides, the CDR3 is TGTGCCAGCAGTGACCGGATCCCCGGGTCTAGCTCCTACAATGAGCAGTTCTTC. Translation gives CASSDRIPGSSSYNEQFF.

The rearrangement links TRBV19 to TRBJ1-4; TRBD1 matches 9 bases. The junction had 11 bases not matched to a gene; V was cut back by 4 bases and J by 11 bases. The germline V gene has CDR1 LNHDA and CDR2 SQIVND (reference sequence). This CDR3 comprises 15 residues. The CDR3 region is CASSTATGGPRKLFF. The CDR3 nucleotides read TGTGCCAGTAGTACGGCGACAGGGGGACCTCGGAAACTGTTTTTT.

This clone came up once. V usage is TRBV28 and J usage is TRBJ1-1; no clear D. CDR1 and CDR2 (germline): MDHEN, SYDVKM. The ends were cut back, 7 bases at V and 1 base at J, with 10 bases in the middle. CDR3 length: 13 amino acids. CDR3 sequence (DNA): TGTGCCAGCATTCCCCCCAAGAACACTGAAGCTTTCTTT. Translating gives CASIPPKNTEAFF.

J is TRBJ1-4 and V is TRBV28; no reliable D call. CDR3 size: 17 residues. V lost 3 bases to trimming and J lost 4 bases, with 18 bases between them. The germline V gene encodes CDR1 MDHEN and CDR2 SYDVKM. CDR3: CASSFTYREVVNEKLFF. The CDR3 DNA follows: TGTGCCAGCAGTTTTACTTATCGGGAGGTCGTTAATGAAAAACTGTTTTTT.

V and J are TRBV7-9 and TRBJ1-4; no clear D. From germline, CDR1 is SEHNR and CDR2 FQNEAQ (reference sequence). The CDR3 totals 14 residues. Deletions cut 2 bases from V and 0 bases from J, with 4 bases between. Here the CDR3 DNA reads TGTGCCAGCAGCTTACAAACAACTAATGAAAAACTGTTTTTT. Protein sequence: CASSLQTTNEKLFF.

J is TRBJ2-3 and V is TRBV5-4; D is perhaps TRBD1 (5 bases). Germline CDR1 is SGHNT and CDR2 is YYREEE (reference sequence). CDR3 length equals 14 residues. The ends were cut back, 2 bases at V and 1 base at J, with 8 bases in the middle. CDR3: CASSFGQRTDTQYF. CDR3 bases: TGTGCCAGCAGCTTCGGACAACGCACAGATACGCAGTATTTT.

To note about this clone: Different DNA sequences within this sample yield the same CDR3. The CDR3 nucleotides are TGTGCCAGCAGTTTATCGGCTAGCGGGGGGTACAATGAGCAGTTCTTC. This gives the protein CASSLSASGGYNEQFF. The chain joins TRBV28 to TRBJ2-1; 11 bases align to TRBD2. Germline trimming cut 1 base from V and 4 bases from J; bases unmatched to any gene: 3. Germline lookup yields CDR1 MDHEN and CDR2 SYDVKM. This CDR3 has 16 amino acids. Filled out from reference TRBV28 and TRBJ2-1, the complete variable domain reads DVKVTQSSRYLVKRTGEKVFLECVQDMDHENMFWYRQDPGLGLRLIYFSYDVKMKEKGDIPEGYSVSREKKERFSLILESASTNQTSMYLCASSLSASGGYNEQFFGPGTRLTVL.